This T cell receptor beta chain is drawn from a study of OX40 agonist ivuxolimab in advanced cancers. Study information: Treatment of patients was with ivuxolimab, an agonistic anti-OX40 (CD134) antibody.

Study-wide results and limits: Within 6 weeks, CD4+ and CD8+ blood T cells expanded clonally at 0.1 to 3.0 mg/kg. Low normalized T-cell clonal expansion was also seen in some nonresponders. The study found that CD8+ T cells averaged more expanded clones than CD4+.

Trimming removed 2 bases from V and 6 bases from J, with 8 bases in between. CDR1 and CDR2 (germline): MNHEY, SVGAGI. This CDR3 is built from 13 residues. This table comes from immunoSEQ multiplex PCR, and its TCRdb copy is limited to in-frame clones, with some not included. The sample yields around 60,000 clones, around 84% seen once. Comments on this clone: As yet, its antigen is unknown. A much larger clone lies a single base off, so this may be a read error.

Sequencing was performed on CD4+ or CD8+ T cells sorted from blood, taken in a trial of the OX40 agonist ivuxolimab. The sequence derives from an adult with an advanced solid tumor such as melanoma, head and neck, liver or kidney cancer. The chain carries TRBV6-5 and TRBJ2-1; no clear D gene. CDR3 in DNA: TGTGCCAGCAGTTACAAGGATATCAATGAGCAGTTCTTC. Translation gives CASSYKDINEQFF.